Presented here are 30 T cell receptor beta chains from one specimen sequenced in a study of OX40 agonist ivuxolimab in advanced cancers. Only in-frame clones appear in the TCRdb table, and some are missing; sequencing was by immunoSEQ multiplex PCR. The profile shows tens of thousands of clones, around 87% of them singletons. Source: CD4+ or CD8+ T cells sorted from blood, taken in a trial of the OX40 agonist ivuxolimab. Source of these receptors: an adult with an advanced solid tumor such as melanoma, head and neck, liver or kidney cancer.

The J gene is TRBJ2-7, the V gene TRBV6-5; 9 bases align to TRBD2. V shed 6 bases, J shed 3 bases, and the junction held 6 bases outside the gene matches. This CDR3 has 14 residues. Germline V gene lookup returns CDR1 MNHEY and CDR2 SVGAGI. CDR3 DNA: TGTGCCAGCAGAGGGGGCGGGAGGGACTACGAGCAGTACTTC. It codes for CASRGGGRDYEQYF.

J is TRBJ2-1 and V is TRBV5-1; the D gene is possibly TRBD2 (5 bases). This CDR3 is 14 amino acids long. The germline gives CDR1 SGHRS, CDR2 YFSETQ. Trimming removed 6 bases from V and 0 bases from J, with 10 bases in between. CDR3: CASTDTSSYNEQFF. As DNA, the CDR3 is TGCGCCAGCACGGATACTAGCTCCTACAATGAGCAGTTCTTC.

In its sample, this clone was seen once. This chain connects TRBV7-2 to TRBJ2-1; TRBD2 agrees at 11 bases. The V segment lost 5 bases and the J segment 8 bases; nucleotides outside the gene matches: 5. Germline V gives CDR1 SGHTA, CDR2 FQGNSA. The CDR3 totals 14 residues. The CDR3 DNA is TGTGCCAGCAGCGATACTAGCGGGAGCGATGAGCAGTTCTTC. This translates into CASSDTSGSDEQFF.

The CDR3 coding sequence is TGCGCCAGCAGCCCCGGCAGTCGGACTAATGAAAAACTGTTTTTT. This encodes CASSPGSRTNEKLFF. J is TRBJ1-4 and V is TRBV5-1; D gene ambiguous. V was clipped by 4 bases and J by 2 bases, with 12 bases between them. This CDR3 has 15 residues. Per germline, CDR1 SGHRS and CDR2 YFSETQ.

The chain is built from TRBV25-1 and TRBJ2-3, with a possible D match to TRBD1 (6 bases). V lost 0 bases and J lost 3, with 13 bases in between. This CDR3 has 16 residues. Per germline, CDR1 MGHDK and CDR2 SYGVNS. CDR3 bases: TGTGCCAGCAGTGAATACGGCAGGGGCATGACAGATACGCAGTATTTT. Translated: CASSEYGRGMTDTQYF. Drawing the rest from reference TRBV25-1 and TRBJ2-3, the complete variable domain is EADIYQTPRYLVIGTGKKITLECSQTMGHDKMYWYQQDPGMELHLIHYSYGVNSTEKGDLSSESTVSRIRTEHFPLTLESARPSHTSQYLCASSEYGRGMTDTQYFGPGTRLTVL.

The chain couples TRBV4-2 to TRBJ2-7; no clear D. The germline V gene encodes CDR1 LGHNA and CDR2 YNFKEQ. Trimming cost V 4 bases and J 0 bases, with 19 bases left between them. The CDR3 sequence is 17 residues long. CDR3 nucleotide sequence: TGTGCCAGCAGCCCCAATCTGGCACTGGAGCCCTCCTACGAGCAGTACTTC. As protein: CASSPNLALEPSYEQYF.

CDR3 in amino acids: CSVERRGAPSLRGYTF. The CDR3 coding sequence is TGCAGCGTTGAACGTAGGGGGGCTCCATCCCTTCGTGGCTACACCTTC. The rearrangement uses TRBV29-1 and TRBJ1-2; TRBD1 is a possible D gene (6 bases). The germline V gene has CDR1 SQVTM and CDR2 ANQGSEA. V lost 2 bases to trimming and J lost 7 bases, with 23 bases between them. The CDR3 covers 16 residues.

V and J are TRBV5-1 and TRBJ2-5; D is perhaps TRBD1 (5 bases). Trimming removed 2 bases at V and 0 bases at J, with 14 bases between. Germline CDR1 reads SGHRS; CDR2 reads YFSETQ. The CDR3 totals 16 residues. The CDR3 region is CASSLRRQIDQETQYF. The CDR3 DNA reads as TGCGCCAGCAGCTTACGGCGACAGATCGACCAAGAGACCCAGTACTTC.

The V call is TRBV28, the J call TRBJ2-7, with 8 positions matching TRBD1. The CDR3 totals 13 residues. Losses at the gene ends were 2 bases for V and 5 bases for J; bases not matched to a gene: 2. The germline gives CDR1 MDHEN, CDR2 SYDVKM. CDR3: CASSLQGAHEQYF. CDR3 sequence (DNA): TGTGCCAGCAGTTTACAGGGGGCCCACGAGCAGTACTTC.

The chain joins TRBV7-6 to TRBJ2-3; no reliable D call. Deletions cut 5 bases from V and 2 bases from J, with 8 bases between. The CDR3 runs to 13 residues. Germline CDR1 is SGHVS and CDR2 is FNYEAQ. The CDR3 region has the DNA TGTGCCAGCAGCGAGGTCGTCACAGATACGCAGTATTTT. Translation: CASSEVVTDTQYF.

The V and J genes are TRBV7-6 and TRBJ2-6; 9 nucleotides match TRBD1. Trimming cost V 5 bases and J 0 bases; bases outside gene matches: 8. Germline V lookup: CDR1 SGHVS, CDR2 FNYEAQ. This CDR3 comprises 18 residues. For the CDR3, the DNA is TGTGCCAGCAGCCATCCGGGACAGGGTTTCTCTGGGGCCAACGTCCTGACTTTC. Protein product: CASSHPGQGFSGANVLTF.

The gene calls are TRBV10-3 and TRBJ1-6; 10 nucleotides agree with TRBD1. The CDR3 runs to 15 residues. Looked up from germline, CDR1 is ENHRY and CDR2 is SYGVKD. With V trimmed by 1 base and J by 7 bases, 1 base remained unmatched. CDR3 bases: TGTGCCATCAGTGAGTTGGGACAGGGGAATTCACCCCTCCACTTT. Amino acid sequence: CAISELGQGNSPLHF.

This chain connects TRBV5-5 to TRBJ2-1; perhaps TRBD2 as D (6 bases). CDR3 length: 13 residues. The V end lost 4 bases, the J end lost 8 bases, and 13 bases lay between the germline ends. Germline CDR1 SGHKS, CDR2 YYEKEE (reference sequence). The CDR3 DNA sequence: TGTGCCAGCAGCCTGACTGGACTACATGAGCAGTTCTTC. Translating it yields CASSLTGLHEQFF.

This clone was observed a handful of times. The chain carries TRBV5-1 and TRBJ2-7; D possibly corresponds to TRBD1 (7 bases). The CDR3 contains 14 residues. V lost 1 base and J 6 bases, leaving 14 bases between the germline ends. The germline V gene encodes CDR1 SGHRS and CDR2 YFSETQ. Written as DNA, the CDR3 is TGCGCCAGCAGCTTGATCCAGGGGGGAGGCGAGCAGTACTTC. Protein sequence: CASSLIQGGGEQYF.

The CDR3 is CATSTSGVNEQYF. The DNA of the CDR3 is TGTGCCACCTCCACTAGCGGGGTCAACGAGCAGTACTTC. The gene calls are TRBV2 and TRBJ2-7; TRBD2 matches at 10 bases. Germline V lookup: CDR1 SNHLY, CDR2 FYNNEI. This CDR3 is 13 amino acids long. Trimming at V came to 10 bases and at J to 5 bases, leaving 8 bases not matched to a gene.

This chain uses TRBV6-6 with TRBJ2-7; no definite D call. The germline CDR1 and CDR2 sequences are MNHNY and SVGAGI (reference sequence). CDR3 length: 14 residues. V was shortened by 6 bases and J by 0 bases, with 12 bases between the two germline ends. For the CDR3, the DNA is TGTGCCAGCAGGGCACTGACGAGCTCCTACGAGCAGTACTTC. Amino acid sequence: CASRALTSSYEQYF.

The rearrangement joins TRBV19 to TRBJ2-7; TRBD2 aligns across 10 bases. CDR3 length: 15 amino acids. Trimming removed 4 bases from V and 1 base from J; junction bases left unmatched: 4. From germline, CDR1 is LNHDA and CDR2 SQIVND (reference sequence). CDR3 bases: TGTGCCAGTAGTACTAGCGGGAGCAAGTCCTACGAGCAGTACTTC. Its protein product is CASSTSGSKSYEQYF.

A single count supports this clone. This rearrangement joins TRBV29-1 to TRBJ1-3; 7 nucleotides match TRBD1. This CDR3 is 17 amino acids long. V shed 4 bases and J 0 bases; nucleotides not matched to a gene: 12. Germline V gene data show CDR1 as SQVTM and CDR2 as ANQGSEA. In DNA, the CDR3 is TGCAGCGTTGTCAGGGACAGACCAATTTTCTCTGGAAACACCATATATTTT. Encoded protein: CSVVRDRPIFSGNTIYF. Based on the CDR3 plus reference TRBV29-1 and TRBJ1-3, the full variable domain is SAVISQKPSRDICQRGTSLTIQCQVDSQVTMMFWYRQQPGQSLTLIATANQGSEATYESGFVIDKFPISRPNLTFSTLTVSNMSPEDSSIYLCSVVRDRPIFSGNTIYFGEGSWLTVV.

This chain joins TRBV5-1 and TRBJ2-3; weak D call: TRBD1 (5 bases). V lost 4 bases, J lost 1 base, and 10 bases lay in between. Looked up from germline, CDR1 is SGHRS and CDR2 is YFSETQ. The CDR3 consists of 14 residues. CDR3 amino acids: CASSGRVGTDTQYF. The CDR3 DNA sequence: TGCGCCAGCAGCGGCAGGGTAGGCACAGATACGCAGTATTTT.

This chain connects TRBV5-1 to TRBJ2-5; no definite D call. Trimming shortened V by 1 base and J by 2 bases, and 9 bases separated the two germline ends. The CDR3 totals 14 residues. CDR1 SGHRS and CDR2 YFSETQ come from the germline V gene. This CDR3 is CASSLSGFQETQYF. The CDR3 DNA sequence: TGCGCCAGCAGCTTGAGTGGTTTTCAAGAGACCCAGTACTTC.

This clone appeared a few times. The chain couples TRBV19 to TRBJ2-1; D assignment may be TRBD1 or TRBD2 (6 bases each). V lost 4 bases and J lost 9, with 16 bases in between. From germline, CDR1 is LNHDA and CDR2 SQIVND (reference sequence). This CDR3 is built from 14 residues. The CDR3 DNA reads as TGTGCCAGTAGTAAGGAGGGGGTTCGCGGTGAGCAGTTCTTC. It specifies CASSKEGVRGEQFF.

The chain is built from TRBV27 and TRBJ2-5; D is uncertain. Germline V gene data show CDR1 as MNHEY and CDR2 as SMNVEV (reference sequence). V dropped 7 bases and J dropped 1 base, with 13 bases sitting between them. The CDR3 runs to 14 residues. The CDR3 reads CASKSYSLQETQYF. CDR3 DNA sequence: TGTGCCAGCAAATCCTACAGTCTCCAAGAGACCCAGTACTTC.

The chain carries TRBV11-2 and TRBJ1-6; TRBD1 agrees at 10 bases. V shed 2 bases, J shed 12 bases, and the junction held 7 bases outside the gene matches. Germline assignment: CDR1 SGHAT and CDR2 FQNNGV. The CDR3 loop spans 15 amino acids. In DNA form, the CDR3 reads TGTGCCAGCAGCTTATGGGAGACAGGGGGCGGACCCCTCCACTTT. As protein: CASSLWETGGGPLHF.

In nucleotides, the CDR3 is TGTGCCATTAGGGGTGGAGGACAGAAATCCTACGAGCAGTACTTC. Its protein is CAIRGGGQKSYEQYF. The chain is built from TRBV10-3 and TRBJ2-7; a weak D match, TRBD1 (6 bases). CDR1 is ENHRY and CDR2 is SYGVKD in the germline V gene. The CDR3 is made up of 15 amino acids. Between the trimmed V and J ends, which lost 9 bases and 1 base, there was a span of 19 bases.

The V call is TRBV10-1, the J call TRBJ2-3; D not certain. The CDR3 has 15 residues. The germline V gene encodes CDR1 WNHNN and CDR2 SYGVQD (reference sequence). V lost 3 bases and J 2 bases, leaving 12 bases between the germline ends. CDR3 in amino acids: CASSDLSRDTDTQYF. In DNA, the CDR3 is TGCGCCAGCAGTGACCTTAGTCGAGACACAGATACGCAGTATTTT.

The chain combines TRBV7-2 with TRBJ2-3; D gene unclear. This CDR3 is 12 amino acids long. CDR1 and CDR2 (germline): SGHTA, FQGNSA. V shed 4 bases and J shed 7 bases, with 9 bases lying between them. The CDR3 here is CASSSLSYTQYF. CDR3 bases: TGTGCCAGCAGCTCACTCAGTTATACGCAGTATTTT.

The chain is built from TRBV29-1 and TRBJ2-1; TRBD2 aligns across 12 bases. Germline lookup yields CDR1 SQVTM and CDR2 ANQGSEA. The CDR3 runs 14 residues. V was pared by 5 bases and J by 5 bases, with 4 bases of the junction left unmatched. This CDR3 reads CSVLAGGPNNEQFF. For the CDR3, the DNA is TGCAGCGTTCTAGCGGGAGGGCCTAACAATGAGCAGTTCTTC.

In DNA, the CDR3 is TGTGCCAGCACCCCAATGGGGACAGGGGATGGCTACACCTTC. Its translation: CASTPMGTGDGYTF. The chain carries TRBV28 and TRBJ1-2; the match to TRBD1 covers 10 bases. The CDR3 totals 14 residues. Germline V gene sequence: CDR1 MDHEN, CDR2 SYDVKM. V shed 7 bases and J 6 bases; nucleotides not matched to a gene: 8.

CDR3 region: CASSLNTETQYF. The DNA for the CDR3 is TGTGCCAGCAGCTTAAATACGGAGACCCAGTACTTC. The chain employs TRBV7-9 and TRBJ2-5, with D hard to call. Trimming took off 2 bases at V and 5 bases at J, with 6 bases between the two ends. CDR1 is SEHNR, CDR2 FQNEAQ, per germline (reference sequence). The CDR3 spans 12 residues.

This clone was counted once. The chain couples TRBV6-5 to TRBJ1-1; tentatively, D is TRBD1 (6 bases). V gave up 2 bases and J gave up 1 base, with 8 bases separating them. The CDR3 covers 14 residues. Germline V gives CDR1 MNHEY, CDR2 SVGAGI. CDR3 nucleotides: TGTGCCAGCAGTTACGGGGGCGGGAACACTGAAGCTTTCTTT. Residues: CASSYGGGNTEAFF.